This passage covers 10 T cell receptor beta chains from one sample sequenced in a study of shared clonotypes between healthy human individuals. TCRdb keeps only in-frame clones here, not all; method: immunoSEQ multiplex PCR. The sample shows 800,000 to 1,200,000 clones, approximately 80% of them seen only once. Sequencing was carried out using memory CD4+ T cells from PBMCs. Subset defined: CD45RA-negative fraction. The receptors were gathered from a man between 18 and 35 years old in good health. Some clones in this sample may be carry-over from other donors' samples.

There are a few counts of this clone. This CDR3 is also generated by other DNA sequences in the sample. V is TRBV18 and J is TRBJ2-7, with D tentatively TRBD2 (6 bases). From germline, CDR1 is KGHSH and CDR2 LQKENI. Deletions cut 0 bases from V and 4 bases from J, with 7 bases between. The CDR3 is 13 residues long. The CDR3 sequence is CASSPPAGYEQYF. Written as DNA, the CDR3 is TGTGCCAGCTCACCACCTGCGGGGTACGAGCAGTACTTC.

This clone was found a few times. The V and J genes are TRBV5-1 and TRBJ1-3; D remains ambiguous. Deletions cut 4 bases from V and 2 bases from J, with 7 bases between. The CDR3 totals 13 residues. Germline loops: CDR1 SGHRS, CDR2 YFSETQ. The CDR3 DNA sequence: TGCGCCAGCAGCCCACTCACTGGAAACACCATATATTTT. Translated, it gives CASSPLTGNTIYF. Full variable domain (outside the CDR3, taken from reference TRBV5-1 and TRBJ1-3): KAGVTQTPRYLIKTRGQQVTLSCSPISGHRSVSWYQQTPGQGLQFLFEYFSETQRNKGNFPGRFSGRQFSNSRSEMNVSTLELGDSALYLCASSPLTGNTIYFGEGSWLTVV.

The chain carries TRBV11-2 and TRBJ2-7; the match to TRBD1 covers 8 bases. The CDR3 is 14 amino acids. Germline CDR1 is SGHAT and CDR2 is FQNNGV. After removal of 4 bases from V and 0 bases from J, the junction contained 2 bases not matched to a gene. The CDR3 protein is CASSWTGNSYEQYF. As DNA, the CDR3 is TGTGCCAGCAGCTGGACAGGGAACTCCTACGAGCAGTACTTC.

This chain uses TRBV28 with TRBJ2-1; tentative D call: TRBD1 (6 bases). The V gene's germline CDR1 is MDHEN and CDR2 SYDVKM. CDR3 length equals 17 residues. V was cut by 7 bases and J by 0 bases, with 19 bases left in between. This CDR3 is CASKEAGATNSYNEQFF. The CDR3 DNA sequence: TGTGCCAGCAAAGAGGCAGGGGCGACCAACTCCTACAATGAGCAGTTCTTC.

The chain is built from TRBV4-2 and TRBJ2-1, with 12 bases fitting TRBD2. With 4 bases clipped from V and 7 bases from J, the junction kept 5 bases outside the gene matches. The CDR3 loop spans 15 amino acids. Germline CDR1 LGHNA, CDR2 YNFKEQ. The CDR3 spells CASSPTSGRRNEQFF. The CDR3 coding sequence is TGTGCCAGCAGCCCAACTAGCGGGAGGCGTAATGAGCAGTTCTTC.

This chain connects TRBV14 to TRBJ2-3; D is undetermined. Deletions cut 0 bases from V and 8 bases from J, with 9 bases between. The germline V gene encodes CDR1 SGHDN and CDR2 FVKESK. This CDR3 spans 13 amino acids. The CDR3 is CASSQDWTGTQYF. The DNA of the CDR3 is TGTGCCAGCAGCCAAGACTGGACGGGTACGCAGTATTTT. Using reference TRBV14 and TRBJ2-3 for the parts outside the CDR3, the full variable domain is EAGVTQFPSHSVIEKGQTVTLRCDPISGHDNLYWYRRVMGKEIKFLLHFVKESKQDESGMPNNRFLAERTGGTYSTLKVQPAELEDSGVYFCASSQDWTGTQYFGPGTRLTVL.

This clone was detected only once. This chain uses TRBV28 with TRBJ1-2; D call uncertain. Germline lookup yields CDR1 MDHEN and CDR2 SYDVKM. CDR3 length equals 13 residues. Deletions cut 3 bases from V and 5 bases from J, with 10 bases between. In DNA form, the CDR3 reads TGTGCCAGCAGTTTTTCGCAGCTATATGGCTACACCTTC. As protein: CASSFSQLYGYTF.

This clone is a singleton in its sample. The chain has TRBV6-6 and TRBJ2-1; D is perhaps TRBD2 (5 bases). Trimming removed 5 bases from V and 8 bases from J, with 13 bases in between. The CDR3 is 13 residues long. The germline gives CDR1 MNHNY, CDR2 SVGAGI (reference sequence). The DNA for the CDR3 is TGTGCCAGCAGTCTAACTACTAGACATGAGCAGTTCTTC. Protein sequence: CASSLTTRHEQFF.

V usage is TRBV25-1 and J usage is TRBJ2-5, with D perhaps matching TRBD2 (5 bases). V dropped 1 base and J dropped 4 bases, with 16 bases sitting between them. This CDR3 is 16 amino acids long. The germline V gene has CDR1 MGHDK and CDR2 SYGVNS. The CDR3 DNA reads TGTGCCAGCAGTGAATCCGGCGGGCTAGAAGGAGAGACCCAGTACTTC. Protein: CASSESGGLEGETQYF.

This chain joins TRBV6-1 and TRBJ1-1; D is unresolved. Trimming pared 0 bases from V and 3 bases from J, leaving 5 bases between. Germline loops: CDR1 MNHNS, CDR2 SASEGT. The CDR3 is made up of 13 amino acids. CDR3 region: CASSEAAYTEAFF. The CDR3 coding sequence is TGTGCCAGCAGTGAAGCAGCTTACACTGAAGCTTTCTTT.